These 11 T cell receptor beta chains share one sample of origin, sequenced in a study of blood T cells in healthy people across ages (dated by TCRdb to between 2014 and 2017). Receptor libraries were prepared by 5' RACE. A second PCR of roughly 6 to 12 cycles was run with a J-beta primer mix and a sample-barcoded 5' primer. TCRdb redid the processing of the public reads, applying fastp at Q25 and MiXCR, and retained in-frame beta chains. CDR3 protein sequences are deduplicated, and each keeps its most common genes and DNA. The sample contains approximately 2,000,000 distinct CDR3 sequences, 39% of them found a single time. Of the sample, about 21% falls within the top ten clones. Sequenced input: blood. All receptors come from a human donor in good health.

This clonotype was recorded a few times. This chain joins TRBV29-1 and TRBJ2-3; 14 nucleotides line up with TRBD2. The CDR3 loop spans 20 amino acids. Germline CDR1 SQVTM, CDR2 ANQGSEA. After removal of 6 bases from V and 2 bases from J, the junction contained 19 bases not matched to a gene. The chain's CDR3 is CSVQSPGRGLAGAYTDTQYF. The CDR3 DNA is TGCAGCGTGCAGTCCCCCGGTAGGGGACTAGCGGGGGCGTACACAGATACGCAGTATTTT.

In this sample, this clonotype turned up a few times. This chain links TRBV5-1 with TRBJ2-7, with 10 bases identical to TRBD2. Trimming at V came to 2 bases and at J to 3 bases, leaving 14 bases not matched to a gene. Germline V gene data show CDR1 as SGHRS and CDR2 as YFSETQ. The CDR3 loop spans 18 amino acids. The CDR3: CASSFVPRTSGNFYEQYF. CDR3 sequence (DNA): TGCGCCAGCAGCTTCGTGCCCCGGACTAGCGGCAACTTCTACGAGCAGTACTTC.

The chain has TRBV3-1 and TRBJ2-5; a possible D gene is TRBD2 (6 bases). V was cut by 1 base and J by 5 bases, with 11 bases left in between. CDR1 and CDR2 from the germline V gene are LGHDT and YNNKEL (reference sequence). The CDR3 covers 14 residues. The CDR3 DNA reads TGTGCCAGCAGCCAAGCGGCGGGGAGCGAGACCCAGTACTTC. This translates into CASSQAAGSETQYF.

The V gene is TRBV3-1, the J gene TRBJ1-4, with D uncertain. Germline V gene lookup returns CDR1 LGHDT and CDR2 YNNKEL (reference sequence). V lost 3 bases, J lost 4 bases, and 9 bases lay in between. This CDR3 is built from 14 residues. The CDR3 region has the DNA TGTGCCAGCAGCCAGGGAAATTATAATGAAAAACTGTTTTTT. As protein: CASSQGNYNEKLFF.

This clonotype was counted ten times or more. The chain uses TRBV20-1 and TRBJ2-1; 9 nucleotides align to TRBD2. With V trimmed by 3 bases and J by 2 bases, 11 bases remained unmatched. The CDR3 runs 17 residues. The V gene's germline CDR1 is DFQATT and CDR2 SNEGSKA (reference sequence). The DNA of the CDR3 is TGCAGTGCTAGGGGTGCGGGGGGGCCAGGTCCCTACAATGAGCAGTTCTTC. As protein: CSARGAGGPGPYNEQFF.

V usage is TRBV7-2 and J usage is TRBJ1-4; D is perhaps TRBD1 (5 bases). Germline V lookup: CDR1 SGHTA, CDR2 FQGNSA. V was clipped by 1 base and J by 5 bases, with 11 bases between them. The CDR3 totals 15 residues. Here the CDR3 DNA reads TGTGCCAGCAGCTTAGTTTACTGGGGGAATGAAAAACTGTTTTTT. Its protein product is CASSLVYWGNEKLFF.

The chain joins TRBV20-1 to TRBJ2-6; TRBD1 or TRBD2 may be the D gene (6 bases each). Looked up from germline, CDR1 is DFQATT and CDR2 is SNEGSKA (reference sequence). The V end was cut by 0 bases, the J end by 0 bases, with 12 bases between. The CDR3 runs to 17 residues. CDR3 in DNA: TGCAGTGCTAGAGATACGGGGGCCTACTCTGGGGCCAACGTCCTGACTTTC. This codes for CSARDTGAYSGANVLTF.

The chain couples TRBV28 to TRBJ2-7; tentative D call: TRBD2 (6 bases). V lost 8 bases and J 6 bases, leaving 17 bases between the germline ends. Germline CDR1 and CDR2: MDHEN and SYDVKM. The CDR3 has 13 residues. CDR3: CASWGVGFAEQYF. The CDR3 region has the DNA TGTGCCAGCTGGGGGGTGGGGTTTGCCGAGCAGTACTTC.

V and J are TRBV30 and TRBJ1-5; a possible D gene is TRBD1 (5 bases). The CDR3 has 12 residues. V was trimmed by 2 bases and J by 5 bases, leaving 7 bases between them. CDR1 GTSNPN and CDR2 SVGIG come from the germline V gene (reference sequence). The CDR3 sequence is CAWSMGDQPQHF. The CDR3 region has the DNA TGTGCCTGGAGTATGGGGGATCAGCCCCAGCATTTT.

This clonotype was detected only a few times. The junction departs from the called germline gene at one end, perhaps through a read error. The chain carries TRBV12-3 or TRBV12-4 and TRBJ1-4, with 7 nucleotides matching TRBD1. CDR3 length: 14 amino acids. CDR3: CASSSWDSGEKLFF. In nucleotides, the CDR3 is TGTGCCAGCAGTTCCTGGGACAGTGGTGAAAAGCTGTTTTTT.

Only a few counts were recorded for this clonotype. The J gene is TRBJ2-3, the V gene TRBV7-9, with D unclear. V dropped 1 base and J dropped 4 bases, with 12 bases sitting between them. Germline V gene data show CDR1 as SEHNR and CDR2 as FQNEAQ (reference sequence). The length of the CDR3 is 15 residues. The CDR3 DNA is TGTGCCAGCAGCTTAGGGCTCCCCAACCCAGATACGCAGTATTTT. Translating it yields CASSLGLPNPDTQYF.